A single TCR beta chain is shown here with its context. Its target is not known. Without any T cell sorting, total RNA was isolated from whole blood. Every TCR library consumed 3,000 to 4,500 ng of total RNA. PCR of TCRalpha and TCRbeta cDNA was nested, with two rounds of around 15 and 9 cycles. Reanalyzing the 5' RACE reads, TCRdb keeps one entry per CDR3 protein, without DNA. With tens of thousands of distinct CDR3 sequences in the sample, the ten largest clones hold just under 7.5%. The CDR3 contains 15 residues. Germline CDR1 and CDR2: SNHLY and FYNNEI. This record belongs to a study of monozygotic twins with inflammatory bowel disease. Overall study findings and caveats: Patients received differing immunosuppressive treatments, which may have added variability to their repertoires.

The chain joins TRBV2 to TRBJ1-1; TCRdb returns TRBD1, unconfirmable since there is no DNA. Sequencing used blood. The receptor was isolated from a human donor with ulcerative colitis or Crohn's disease, or a healthy co-twin of an affected twin (not recorded which). CDR3 protein: CASSDRDTGPTEAFF. Together with reference TRBV2 and TRBJ1-1, the CDR3 gives the full variable domain: EPEVTQTPSHQVTQMGQEVILRCVPISNHLYFYWYRQILGQKVEFLVSFYNNEISEKSEIFDDQFSVERPDGSNFTLKIRSTKLEDSAMYFCASSDRDTGPTEAFFGQGTRLTVV.